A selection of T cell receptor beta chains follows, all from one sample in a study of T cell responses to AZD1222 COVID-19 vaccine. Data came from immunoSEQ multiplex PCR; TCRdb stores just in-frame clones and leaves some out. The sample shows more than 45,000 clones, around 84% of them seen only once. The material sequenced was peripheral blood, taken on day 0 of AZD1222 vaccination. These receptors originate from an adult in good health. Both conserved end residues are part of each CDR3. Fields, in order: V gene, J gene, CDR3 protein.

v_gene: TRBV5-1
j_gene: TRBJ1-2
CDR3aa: CASSQGTGNYGYTF

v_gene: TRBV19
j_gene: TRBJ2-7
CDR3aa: CASSIGRLRTSGRNEQYF

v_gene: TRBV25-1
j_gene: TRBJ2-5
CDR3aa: CASSAYGTGRQETQYF

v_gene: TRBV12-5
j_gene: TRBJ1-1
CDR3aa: CASGLVQLEAFF

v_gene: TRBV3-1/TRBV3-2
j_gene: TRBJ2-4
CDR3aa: CASSQDVQGRVDIQYF

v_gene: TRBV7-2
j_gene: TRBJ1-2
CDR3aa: CASSAGTTKINYGYTF

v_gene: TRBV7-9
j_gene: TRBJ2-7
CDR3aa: CASRYRGHISPTYEQYF

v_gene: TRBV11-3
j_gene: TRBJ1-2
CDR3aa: CASSLTGDGYTF

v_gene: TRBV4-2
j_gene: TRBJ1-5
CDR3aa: CASSQELRQGYQPQHF

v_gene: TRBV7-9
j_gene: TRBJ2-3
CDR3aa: CASSPHSTSQYF

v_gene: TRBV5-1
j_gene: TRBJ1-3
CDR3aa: CASSLDGSPGNTIYF

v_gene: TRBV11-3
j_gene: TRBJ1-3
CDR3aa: CASSLAGNTIYF

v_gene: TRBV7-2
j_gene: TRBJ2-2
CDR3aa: CASSHNSNTGELFF

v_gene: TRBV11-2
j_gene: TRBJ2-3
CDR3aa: CASSRNTDTQYF

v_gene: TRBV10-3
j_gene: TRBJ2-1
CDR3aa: CATTGTSGSGTEFF

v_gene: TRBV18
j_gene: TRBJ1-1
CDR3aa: CASSPEAYTEAFF

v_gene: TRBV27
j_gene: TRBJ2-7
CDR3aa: CASSFSSGEPTYEQYF

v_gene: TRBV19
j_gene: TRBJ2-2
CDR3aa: CASSRSTGNTGELFF

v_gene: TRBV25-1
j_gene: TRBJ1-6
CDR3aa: CASSLHRANSPLHF

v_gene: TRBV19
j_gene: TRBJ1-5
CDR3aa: CASKDGNQPQHF

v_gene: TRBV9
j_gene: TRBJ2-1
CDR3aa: CASSANPSGTIEQFF

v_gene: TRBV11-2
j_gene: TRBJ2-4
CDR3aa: CASSLAAGLAKNIQYF

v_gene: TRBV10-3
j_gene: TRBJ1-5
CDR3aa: CAISEKYSNQPQHF

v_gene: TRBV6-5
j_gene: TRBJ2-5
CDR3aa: CASSRGTGDQETQYF

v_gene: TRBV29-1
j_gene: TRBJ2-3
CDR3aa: CSVEVQGLSDTQYF

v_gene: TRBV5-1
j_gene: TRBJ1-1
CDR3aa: CASSLARKDVGDEAFF

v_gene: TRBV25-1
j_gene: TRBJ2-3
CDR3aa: CASSARGTGTDTQYF

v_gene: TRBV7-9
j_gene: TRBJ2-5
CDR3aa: CASSTILAGAFQETQYF

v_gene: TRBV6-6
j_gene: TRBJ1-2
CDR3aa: CASSPGGASNYGYTF

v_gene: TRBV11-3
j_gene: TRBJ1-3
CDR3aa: CASSLDPTAIYF

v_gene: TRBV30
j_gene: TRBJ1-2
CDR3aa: CAWSPRDDGYTF

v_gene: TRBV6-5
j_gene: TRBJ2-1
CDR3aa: CASSRDRGGYNEQFF

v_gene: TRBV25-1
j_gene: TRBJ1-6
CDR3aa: CASSDRTGKDSPLHF

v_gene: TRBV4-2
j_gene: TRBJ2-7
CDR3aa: CASSQDERGVEQYF

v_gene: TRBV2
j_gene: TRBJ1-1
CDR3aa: CASSDNPGGTEAFF

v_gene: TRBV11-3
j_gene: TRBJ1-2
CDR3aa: CASSQGVGRNQTNYGYTF

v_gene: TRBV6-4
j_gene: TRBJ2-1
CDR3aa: CASSAETGYEQFF

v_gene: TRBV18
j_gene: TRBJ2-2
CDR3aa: CASSPRGQGNTGELFF

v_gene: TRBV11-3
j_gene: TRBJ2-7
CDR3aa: CASSLDQESSYEQYF

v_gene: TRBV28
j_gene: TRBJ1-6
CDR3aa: CATLSRDFYNSPLHF

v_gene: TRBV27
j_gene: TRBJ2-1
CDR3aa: CASSFVGEQFF

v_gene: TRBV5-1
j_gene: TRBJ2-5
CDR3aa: CASSWAGTARETQYF

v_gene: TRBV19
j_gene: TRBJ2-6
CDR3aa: CASSMPRGATPLGGANVLTF

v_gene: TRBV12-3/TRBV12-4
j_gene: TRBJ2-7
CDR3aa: CASSRTYEQYF

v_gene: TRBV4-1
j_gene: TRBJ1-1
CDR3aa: CASSQVGGAATEAFF